What follows are 17 T cell receptor beta chains derived from one specimen sequenced in a study of blood T cell repertoires in COVID-19. Sequencing used immunoSEQ multiplex PCR; TCRdb keeps in-frame clones, though not all of them. Of about 190,000 clones listed, about 86% are singletons. Sequencing was done on a sample of peripheral blood. The receptors shown here come from a man aged 25 to 40 with active or convalescent COVID-19.

A word on this clone: The germline gene is not matched at one end of the junction; a read error may be the cause. The chain couples TRBV7-7 to TRBJ2-3; D not certain. Germline CDR1 and CDR2: SSHAT and FNYEAQ (reference sequence). The CDR3 has 17 residues. Here the CDR3 DNA reads TGTGCTAGCAGCTTAACTCCTGGTAGTTCTTTCACAGATACGCAGTATTTT. It specifies CASSLTPGSSFTDTQYF.

The chain links TRBV3-1 (or the pseudogene TRBV3-2) to TRBJ2-7; TRBD1 matches 9 bases. V shed 1 base, J shed 6 bases, and the junction held 10 bases outside the gene matches. Germline V gene data show CDR1 as LGHDT and CDR2 as YNNKEL (reference sequence). This CDR3 has 16 amino acids. This CDR3 reads CASSQGTGDITSEQYF. Written as DNA, the CDR3 is TGTGCCAGCAGCCAAGGGACAGGGGACATTACTTCCGAGCAGTACTTC.

The genes are TRBV18 and TRBJ2-2, with D possibly TRBD1 on 5 matching bases. This CDR3 has 17 amino acids. Germline values: CDR1 KGHSH, CDR2 LQKENI. Trimming stripped 2 bases from V and 2 bases from J, with 15 bases between. This CDR3 reads CASSPIGAGINTGELFF. CDR3 DNA: TGTGCCAGCTCACCAATTGGCGCAGGGATAAACACCGGGGAGCTGTTTTTT.

This clone was seen a single time. The rearrangement joins TRBV19 to TRBJ1-2, with TRBD1 matching over 8 bases. The germline CDR1 and CDR2 sequences are LNHDA and SQIVND (reference sequence). Trimming removed 4 bases from V and 5 bases from J; junction bases left unmatched: 9. This CDR3 is built from 15 residues. DNA of the CDR3: TGTGCCAGTAGTACCTGGACAGGGAAGGATTATGGCTACACCTTC. This encodes CASSTWTGKDYGYTF.

The chain couples TRBV19 to TRBJ1-2, with TRBD1 matching over 8 bases. This CDR3 contains 17 residues. The V gene end was trimmed by 3 bases and the J gene end by 4 bases; junction bases not matched to a gene: 13. Germline lookup yields CDR1 LNHDA and CDR2 SQIVND (reference sequence). Here the CDR3 reads CASSILSSGQGIYGYTF. The CDR3 region has the DNA TGTGCCAGTAGTATCCTCTCCTCCGGACAGGGAATCTATGGCTACACCTTC.

This clone was counted between two and nine times. This chain links TRBV5-1 with TRBJ1-4; possible D gene TRBD1, 5 bases. The germline V and J ends were trimmed by 2 bases and 2 bases, with 7 bases remaining between them. The CDR3 runs to 14 residues. Per the germline V gene, CDR1 is SGHRS and CDR2 is YFSETQ. Here the CDR3 reads CASSLGVTNEKLFF. Written as DNA, the CDR3 is TGCGCCAGCAGCTTAGGGGTTACTAATGAAAAACTGTTTTTT. Full variable domain (rest looked up from reference TRBV5-1 and TRBJ1-4): KAGVTQTPRYLIKTRGQQVTLSCSPISGHRSVSWYQQTPGQGLQFLFEYFSETQRNKGNFPGRFSGRQFSNSRSEMNVSTLELGDSALYLCASSLGVTNEKLFFGSGTQLSVL.

This sequence joins TRBV5-4 and TRBJ2-7, with 7 bases identical to TRBD2. The CDR3 sequence is 13 residues long. V lost 3 bases, J lost 5 bases, and 5 bases stayed unmatched. Per germline, CDR1 SGHNT and CDR2 YYREEE (reference sequence). In nucleotides, the CDR3 is TGTGCCAGCAGCTGGGGAGGGATGGACGAGCAGTACTTC. Its translation is CASSWGGMDEQYF.

This clone was seen only once. The chain carries TRBV19 and TRBJ1-2; D is perhaps TRBD1 (5 bases). Germline V CDR1 and CDR2: LNHDA, SQIVND (reference sequence). V lost 5 bases, J lost 4 bases, and 14 bases lay in between. The CDR3 contains 14 residues. The CDR3 sequence is CASSPARQGYGYTF. As DNA, the CDR3 is TGTGCCAGTAGTCCCGCTCGGCAGGGCTATGGCTACACCTTC.

J is TRBJ1-4 and V is TRBV6-6; 9 bases fit TRBD1. This CDR3 comprises 16 residues. CDR1 and CDR2 from the germline V gene are MNHNY and SVGAGI (reference sequence). V shed 6 bases, J shed 2 bases, and the junction held 7 bases outside the gene matches. The CDR3 nucleotides read TGTGCCAGCAGGGGACAGGGAGGCGTCACTAATGAAAAACTGTTTTTT. It encodes CASRGQGGVTNEKLFF.

The chain combines TRBV15 with TRBJ2-7, with 10 bases matching TRBD1. The CDR3 consists of 15 residues. Germline-derived CDR1 and CDR2 are LNHNV and YYDKDF (reference sequence). J gave up 5 bases and V 0 bases, and 4 bases lay outside the gene matches. The CDR3 sequence: CATSRDQDRGNEQYF. DNA of the CDR3: TGTGCCACCAGCAGAGATCAGGACAGGGGGAACGAGCAGTACTTC.

The rearrangement uses TRBV30 and TRBJ1-1, with 8 bases lining up with TRBD1. The CDR3 length is 15 residues. CDR1 and CDR2 (germline): GTSNPN, SVGIG (reference sequence). With V trimmed by 4 bases and J by 0 bases, 7 bases remained unmatched. The CDR3: CAWNLQTGVNTEAFF. The DNA for the CDR3 is TGTGCCTGGAATCTCCAGACAGGGGTGAACACTGAAGCTTTCTTT. The full variable domain, with the rest looked up from reference TRBV30 and TRBJ1-1, is SQTIHQWPATLVQPVGSPLSLECTVEGTSNPNLYWYRQAAGRGLQLLFYSVGIGQISSEVPQNLSASRPQDRQFILSSKKLLLSDSGFYLCAWNLQTGVNTEAFFGQGTRLTVV.

A single count supports this clone. The J gene is TRBJ1-5, the V gene TRBV28, with 7 bases that match TRBD1. Trimming took 3 bases from V and 3 from J; bases not matched to a gene: 11. Germline-derived CDR1 and CDR2 are MDHEN and SYDVKM. The CDR3 spans 17 residues. This CDR3 is CASSFPPGQLINQPQHF. The CDR3 coding sequence is TGTGCCAGCAGTTTCCCCCCGGGACAGCTTATCAATCAGCCCCAGCATTTT.

The V call is TRBV5-8, the J call TRBJ2-2; D not resolved. The CDR3 sequence is 16 residues long. Germline V gene lookup returns CDR1 SGHTS and CDR2 YDEGEE. The ends were cut back, 1 base at V and 6 bases at J, with 16 bases in the middle. The CDR3 nucleotides read TGTGCCAGCAGCTTGTATATAGCCTCTTCGGCCGGGGAGCTGTTTTTT. As protein: CASSLYIASSAGELFF.

The rearrangement joins TRBV6-6 to TRBJ1-1; 9 bases fit TRBD1. This CDR3 contains 14 residues. The ends lost 2 bases at V and 6 bases at J; junction bases unmatched: 4. Germline V gene data show CDR1 as MNHNY and CDR2 as SVGAGI (reference sequence). The CDR3 reads CASSYGDREAEAFF. The CDR3 nucleotides read TGTGCCAGCAGTTACGGGGACAGGGAGGCTGAAGCTTTCTTT.

This chain uses TRBV4-3 with TRBJ1-2; 11 bases match TRBD1. The CDR3 is 17 amino acids. Trimming took 1 base from V and 1 from J; bases not matched to a gene: 5. The V gene's germline CDR1 is LGHNA and CDR2 YSLEER. CDR3 nucleotide sequence: TGCGCCAGCAGCCAAGGGACAGGGGGCATCGTTAACTATGGCTACACCTTC. Translation: CASSQGTGGIVNYGYTF.

J is TRBJ1-1 and V is TRBV19; D possibly corresponds to TRBD1 (6 bases). The CDR3 totals 16 residues. Germline CDR1 LNHDA, CDR2 SQIVND (reference sequence). Trimming shortened V by 1 base and J by 4 bases, and 16 bases separated the two germline ends. In nucleotides, the CDR3 is TGTGCCAGTAGTATAGTCGACAGGCCACGGGGCACTGAAGCTTTCTTT. It yields the protein CASSIVDRPRGTEAFF.

J is TRBJ1-1 and V is TRBV7-9; TRBD1 aligns across 9 bases. There are 14 residues in the CDR3. Germline CDR1 and CDR2: SEHNR and FQNEAQ (reference sequence). V lost 5 bases, J lost 10 bases, and 11 bases stayed unmatched. CDR3 nucleotides: TGTGCCAGCAGCCCCGGACAGGGGATTCTTGTAGCTTTCTTT. Residues: CASSPGQGILVAFF.